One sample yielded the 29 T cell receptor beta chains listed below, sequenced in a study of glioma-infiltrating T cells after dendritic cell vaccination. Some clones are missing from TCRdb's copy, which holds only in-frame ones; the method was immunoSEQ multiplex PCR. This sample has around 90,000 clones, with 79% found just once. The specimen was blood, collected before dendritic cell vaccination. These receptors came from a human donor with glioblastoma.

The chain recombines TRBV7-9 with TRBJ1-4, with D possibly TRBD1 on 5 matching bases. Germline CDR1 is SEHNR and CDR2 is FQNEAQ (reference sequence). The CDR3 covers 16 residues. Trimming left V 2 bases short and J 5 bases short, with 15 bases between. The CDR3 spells CASSLYQGSANEKLFF. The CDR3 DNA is TGTGCCAGCAGCTTATACCAGGGATCAGCAAATGAAAAACTGTTTTTT.

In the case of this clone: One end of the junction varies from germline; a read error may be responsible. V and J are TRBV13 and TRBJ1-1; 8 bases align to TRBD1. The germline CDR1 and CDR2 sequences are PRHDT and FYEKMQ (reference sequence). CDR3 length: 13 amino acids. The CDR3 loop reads CASSLAGGTETFF. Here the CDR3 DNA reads TGTGCCAGCAGCTTAGCAGGGGGCACTGAAACTTTCTTT.

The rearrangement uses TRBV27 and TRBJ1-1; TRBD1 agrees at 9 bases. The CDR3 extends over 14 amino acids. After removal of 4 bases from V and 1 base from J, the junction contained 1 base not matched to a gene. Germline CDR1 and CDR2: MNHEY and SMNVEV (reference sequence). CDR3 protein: CASSWDRENTEAFF. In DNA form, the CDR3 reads TGTGCCAGCAGTTGGGACAGGGAGAACACTGAAGCTTTCTTT.

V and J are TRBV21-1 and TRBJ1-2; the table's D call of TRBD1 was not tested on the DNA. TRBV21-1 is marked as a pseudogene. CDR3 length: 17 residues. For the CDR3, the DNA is TGTGCCAGCAGCAAAGCGGTGGGACAGTATGACGACTATGGCTACACCTTC. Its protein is CASSKAVGQYDDYGYTF.

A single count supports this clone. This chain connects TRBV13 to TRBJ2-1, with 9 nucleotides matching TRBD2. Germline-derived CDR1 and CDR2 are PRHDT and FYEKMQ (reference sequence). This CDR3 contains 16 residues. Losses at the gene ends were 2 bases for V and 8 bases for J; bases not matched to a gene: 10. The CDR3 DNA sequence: TGTGCCAGCAGCTTATATGCTAGCGGGATTATCGATGAGCAGTTCTTC. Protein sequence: CASSLYASGIIDEQFF.

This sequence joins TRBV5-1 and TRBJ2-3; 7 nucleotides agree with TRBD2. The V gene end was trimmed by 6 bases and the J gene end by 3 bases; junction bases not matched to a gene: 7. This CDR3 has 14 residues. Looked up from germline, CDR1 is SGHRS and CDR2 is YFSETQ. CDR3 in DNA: TGCGCCAGCAACCCCTCGCGGGGGACAGATACGCAGTATTTT. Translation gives CASNPSRGTDTQYF. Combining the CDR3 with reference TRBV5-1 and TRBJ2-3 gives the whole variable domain KAGVTQTPRYLIKTRGQQVTLSCSPISGHRSVSWYQQTPGQGLQFLFEYFSETQRNKGNFPGRFSGRQFSNSRSEMNVSTLELGDSALYLCASNPSRGTDTQYFGPGTRLTVL.

The CDR3 DNA sequence: TGTGCCAGCAGTGAATCCGGGGATCGGGGTGGCTACACCTTC. This gives the protein CASSESGDRGGYTF. The V call is TRBV6-1, the J call TRBJ1-2; D unclear. Germline V lookup: CDR1 MNHNS, CDR2 SASEGT. Trimming stripped 2 bases from V and 7 bases from J, with 14 bases between. This CDR3 spans 14 amino acids.

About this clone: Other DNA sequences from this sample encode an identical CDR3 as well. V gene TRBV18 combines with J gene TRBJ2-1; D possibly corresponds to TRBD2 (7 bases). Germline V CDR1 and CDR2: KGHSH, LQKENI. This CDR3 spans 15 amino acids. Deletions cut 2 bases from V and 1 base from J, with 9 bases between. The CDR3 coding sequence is TGTGCCAGCTCACCAGGGAGGGGGTCCTACAATGAGCAGTTCTTC. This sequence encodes CASSPGRGSYNEQFF.

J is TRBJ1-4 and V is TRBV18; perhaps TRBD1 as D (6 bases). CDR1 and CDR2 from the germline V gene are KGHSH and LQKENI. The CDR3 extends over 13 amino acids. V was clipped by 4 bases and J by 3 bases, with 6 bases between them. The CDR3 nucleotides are TGTGCCAGCTCACAGGGGGCTAATGAAAAACTGTTTTTT. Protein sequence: CASSQGANEKLFF.

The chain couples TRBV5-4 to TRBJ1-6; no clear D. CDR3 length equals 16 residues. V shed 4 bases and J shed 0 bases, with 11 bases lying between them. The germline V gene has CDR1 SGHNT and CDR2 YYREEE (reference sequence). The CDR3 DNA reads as TGTGCCAGCAGCAGGGCGGGGTTCTCCTATAATTCACCCCTCCACTTT. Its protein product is CASSRAGFSYNSPLHF.

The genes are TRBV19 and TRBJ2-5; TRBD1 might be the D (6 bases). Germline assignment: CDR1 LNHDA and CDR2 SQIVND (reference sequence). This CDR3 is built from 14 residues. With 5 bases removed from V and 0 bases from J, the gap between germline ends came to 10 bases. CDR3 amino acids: CASSGDRNQETQYF. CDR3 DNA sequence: TGTGCCAGTAGTGGAGACAGGAACCAAGAGACCCAGTACTTC.

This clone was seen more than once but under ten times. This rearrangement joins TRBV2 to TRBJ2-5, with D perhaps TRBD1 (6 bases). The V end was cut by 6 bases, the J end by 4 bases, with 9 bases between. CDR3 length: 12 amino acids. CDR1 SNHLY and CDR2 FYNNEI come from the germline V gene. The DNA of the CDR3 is TGTGCCAGCAGGGGGGCCGTAGAGACCCAGTACTTC. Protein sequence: CASRGAVETQYF.

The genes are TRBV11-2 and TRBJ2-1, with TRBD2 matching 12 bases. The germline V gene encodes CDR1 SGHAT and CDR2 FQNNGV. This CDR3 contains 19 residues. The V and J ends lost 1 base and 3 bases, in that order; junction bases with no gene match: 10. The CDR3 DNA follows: TGTGCCAGCAGCTTAGGTGGTGCTAGCGGGGGGGCCGTCTACAATGAGCAGTTCTTC. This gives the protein CASSLGGASGGAVYNEQFF.

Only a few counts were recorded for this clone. The CDR3 DNA reads as TGCACCAGCAGCCAAGACCCGGCCCGGGGGGGACAAACGTCCTACAATGAGCAGTTCTTC. Residues: CTSSQDPARGGQTSYNEQFF. This chain joins TRBV1 and TRBJ2-1; TRBD2, the table's D call, was not compared with the DNA. TRBV1 counts as a pseudogene. The CDR3 is made up of 20 amino acids.

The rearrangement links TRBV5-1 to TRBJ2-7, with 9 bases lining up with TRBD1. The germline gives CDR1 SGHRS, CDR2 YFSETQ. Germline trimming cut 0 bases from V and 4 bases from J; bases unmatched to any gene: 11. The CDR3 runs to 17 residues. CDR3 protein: CASSLGGTGNLVYEQYF. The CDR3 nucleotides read TGCGCCAGCAGCTTGGGAGGGACAGGGAATTTGGTGTACGAGCAGTACTTC.

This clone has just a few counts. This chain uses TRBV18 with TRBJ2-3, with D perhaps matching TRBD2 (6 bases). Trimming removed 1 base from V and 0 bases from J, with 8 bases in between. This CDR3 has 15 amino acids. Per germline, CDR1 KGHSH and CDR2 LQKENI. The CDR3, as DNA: TGTGCCAGCTCACCACTGGGGGGTAGCACAGATACGCAGTATTTT. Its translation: CASSPLGGSTDTQYF.

As DNA, the CDR3 is TGTGCCAGCAGCGTCGGACTAGCTATAGAGACCCAGTACTTC. Protein sequence: CASSVGLAIETQYF. The chain joins TRBV5-8 to TRBJ2-5, with TRBD2 matching 8 bases. The CDR3 covers 14 residues. Germline loops: CDR1 SGHTS, CDR2 YDEGEE. V shed 4 bases, J shed 4 bases, and the junction held 6 bases outside the gene matches.

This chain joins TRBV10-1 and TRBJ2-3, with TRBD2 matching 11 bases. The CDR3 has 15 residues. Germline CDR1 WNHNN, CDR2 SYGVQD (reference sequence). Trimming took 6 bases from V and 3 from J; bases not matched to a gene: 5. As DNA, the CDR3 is TGCGCCAGCAGCGATAGCGGGGGGGAAACAGATACGCAGTATTTT. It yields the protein CASSDSGGETDTQYF.

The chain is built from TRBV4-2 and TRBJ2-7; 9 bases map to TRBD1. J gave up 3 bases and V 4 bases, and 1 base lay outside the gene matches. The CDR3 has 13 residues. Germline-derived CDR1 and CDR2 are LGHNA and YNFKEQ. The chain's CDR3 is CASSRDRVYEQYF. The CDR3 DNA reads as TGTGCCAGCAGCCGGGACAGGGTCTACGAGCAGTACTTC.

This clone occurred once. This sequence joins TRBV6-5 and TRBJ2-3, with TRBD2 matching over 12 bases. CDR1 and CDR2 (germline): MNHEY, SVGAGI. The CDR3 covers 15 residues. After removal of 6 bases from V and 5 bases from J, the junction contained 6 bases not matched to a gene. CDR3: CASSLAGGPGDTQYF. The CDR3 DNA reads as TGTGCCAGCAGCCTAGCGGGGGGGCCGGGAGATACGCAGTATTTT.

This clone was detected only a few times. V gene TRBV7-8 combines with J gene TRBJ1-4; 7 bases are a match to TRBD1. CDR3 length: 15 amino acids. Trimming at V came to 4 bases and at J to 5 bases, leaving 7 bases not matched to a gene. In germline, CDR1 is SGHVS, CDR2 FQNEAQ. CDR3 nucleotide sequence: TGTGCCAGCAGCTCGGTTTCAGGGGGGAATGAAAAACTGTTTTTT. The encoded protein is CASSSVSGGNEKLFF.

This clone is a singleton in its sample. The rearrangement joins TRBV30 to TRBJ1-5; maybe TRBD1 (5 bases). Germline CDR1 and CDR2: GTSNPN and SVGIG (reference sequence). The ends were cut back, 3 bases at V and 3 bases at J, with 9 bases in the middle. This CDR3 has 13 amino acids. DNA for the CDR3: TGTGCCTGGAGCCTACAGGTCAATCAGCCCCAGCATTTT. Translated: CAWSLQVNQPQHF.

CDR3 sequence reads: CAGRTDGYEQYF. CDR3 DNA sequence: TGTGCCGGGCGGACAGACGGCTACGAGCAGTACTTC. The chain uses TRBV6-1 and TRBJ2-7, with a weak D call TRBD1 (6 bases). V shed 11 bases and J shed 3 bases, with 14 bases lying between them. Germline V gives CDR1 MNHNS, CDR2 SASEGT. This CDR3 is built from 12 residues.

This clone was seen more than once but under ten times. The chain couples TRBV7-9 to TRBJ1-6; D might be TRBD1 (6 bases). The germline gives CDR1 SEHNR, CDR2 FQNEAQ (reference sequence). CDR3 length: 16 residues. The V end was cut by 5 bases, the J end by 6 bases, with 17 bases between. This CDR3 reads CASSPGGSVTNSPLHF. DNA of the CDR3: TGTGCCAGCAGCCCGGGGGGCAGCGTCACTAATTCACCCCTCCACTTT. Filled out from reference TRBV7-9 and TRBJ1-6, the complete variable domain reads DTGVSQNPRHKITKRGQNVTFRCDPISEHNRLYWYRQTLGQGPEFLTYFQNEAQLEKSRLLSDRFSAERPKGSFSTLEIQRTEQGDSAMYLCASSPGGSVTNSPLHFGNGTRLTVT.

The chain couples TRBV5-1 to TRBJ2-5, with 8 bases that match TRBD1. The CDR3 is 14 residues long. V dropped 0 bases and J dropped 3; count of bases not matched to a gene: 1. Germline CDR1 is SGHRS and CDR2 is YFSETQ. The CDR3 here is CASSLAGQEETQYF. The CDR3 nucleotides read TGCGCCAGCAGCTTGGCGGGACAGGAAGAGACCCAGTACTTC. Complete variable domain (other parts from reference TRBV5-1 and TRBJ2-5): KAGVTQTPRYLIKTRGQQVTLSCSPISGHRSVSWYQQTPGQGLQFLFEYFSETQRNKGNFPGRFSGRQFSNSRSEMNVSTLELGDSALYLCASSLAGQEETQYFGPGTRLLVL.

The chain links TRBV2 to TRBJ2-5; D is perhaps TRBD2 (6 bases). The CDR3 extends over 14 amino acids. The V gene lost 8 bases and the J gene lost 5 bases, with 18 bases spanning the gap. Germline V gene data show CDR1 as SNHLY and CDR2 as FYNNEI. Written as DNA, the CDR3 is TGTGCCAGCCCCAGTAGCGGAGCTCGGGAGACCCAGTACTTC. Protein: CASPSSGARETQYF.

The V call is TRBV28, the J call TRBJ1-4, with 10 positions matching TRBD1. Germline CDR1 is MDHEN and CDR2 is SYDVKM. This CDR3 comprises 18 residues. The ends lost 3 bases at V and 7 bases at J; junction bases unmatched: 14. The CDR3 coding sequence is TGTGCCAGCAGTTTTTTTCGACAGGGGGCGCCGGGAGGTGAAAAACTGTTTTTT. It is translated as CASSFFRQGAPGGEKLFF.

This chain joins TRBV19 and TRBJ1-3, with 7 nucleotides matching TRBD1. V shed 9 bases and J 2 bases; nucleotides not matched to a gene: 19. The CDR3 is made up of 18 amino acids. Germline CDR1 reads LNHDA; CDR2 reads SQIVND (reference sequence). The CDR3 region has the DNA TGTGCCAGCGGCGATAGCCGACGACAGGGCCTGACTGGAAACACCATATATTTT. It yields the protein CASGDSRRQGLTGNTIYF.

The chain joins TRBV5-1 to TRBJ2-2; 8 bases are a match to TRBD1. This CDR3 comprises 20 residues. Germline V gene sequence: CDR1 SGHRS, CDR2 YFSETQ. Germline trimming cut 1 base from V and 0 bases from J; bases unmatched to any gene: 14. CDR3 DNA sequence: TGCGCCAGCAGCTTGATGCCCCGCAGGGGGCGGATTTCGAACACCGGGGAGCTGTTTTTT. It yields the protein CASSLMPRRGRISNTGELFF. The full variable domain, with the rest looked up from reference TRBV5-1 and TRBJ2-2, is KAGVTQTPRYLIKTRGQQVTLSCSPISGHRSVSWYQQTPGQGLQFLFEYFSETQRNKGNFPGRFSGRQFSNSRSEMNVSTLELGDSALYLCASSLMPRRGRISNTGELFFGEGSRLTVL.